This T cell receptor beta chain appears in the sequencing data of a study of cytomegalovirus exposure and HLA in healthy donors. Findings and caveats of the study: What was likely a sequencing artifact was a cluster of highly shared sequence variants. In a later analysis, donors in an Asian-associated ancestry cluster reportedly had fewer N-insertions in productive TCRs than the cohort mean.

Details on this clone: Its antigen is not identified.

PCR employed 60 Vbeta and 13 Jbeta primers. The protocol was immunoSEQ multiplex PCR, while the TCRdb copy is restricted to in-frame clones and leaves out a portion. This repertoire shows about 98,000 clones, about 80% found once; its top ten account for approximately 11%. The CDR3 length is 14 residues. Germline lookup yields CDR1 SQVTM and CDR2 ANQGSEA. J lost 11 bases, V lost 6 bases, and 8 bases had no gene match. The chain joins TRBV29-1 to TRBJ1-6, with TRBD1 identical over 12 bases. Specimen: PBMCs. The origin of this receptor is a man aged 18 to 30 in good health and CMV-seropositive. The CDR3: CSVAGTGGDPPLHF. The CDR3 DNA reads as TGCAGCGTGGCTGGGACAGGGGGCGACCCACCCCTCCACTTT.